The 5 T cell receptor beta chains listed next were all sequenced from one sample in a study of cytomegalovirus exposure and HLA in healthy donors. The study ran its PCR with 60 Vbeta and 13 Jbeta primers. The assay was immunoSEQ multiplex PCR, and TCRdb's table has in-frame clones only and misses some. The sample includes under 130,000 clones, about 79% of them seen just once. Material: PBMCs. These receptors originate from a man in his forties or fifties in good health and CMV-seropositive.

The V gene is TRBV5-6, the J gene TRBJ1-5, with D unclear. Trimming took 2 bases from V and 3 from J, leaving 3 bases between them. The CDR3 totals 12 residues. CDR1 and CDR2 (germline): SGHDT, YYEEEE. CDR3 in DNA: TGTGCCAGCAGCTTTTACAATCAGCCCCAGCATTTT. It is translated as CASSFYNQPQHF.

The chain employs TRBV9 and TRBJ2-4; D is possibly TRBD2 (6 bases). From germline, CDR1 is SGDLS and CDR2 YYNGEE. Trimming removed 4 bases from V and 0 bases from J, with 8 bases in between. The CDR3 loop spans 14 amino acids. The chain's CDR3 is CASSSGLAKNIQYF. CDR3 in DNA: TGTGCCAGCAGCTCGGGACTAGCCAAAAACATTCAGTACTTC. Filled out from reference TRBV9 and TRBJ2-4, the complete variable domain reads DSGVTQTPKHLITATGQRVTLRCSPRSGDLSVYWYQQSLDQGLQFLIQYYNGEERAKGNILERFSAQQFPDLHSELNLSSLELGDSALYFCASSSGLAKNIQYFGAGTRLSVL.

V usage is TRBV6-5 and J usage is TRBJ1-2; possibly TRBD1 for D (6 bases). With 2 bases removed from V and 13 bases from J, the gap between germline ends came to 23 bases. The CDR3 spans 15 residues. Looked up from germline, CDR1 is MNHEY and CDR2 is SVGAGI. The CDR3 sequence is CASSYTYHPGEQATF. The CDR3, as DNA: TGTGCCAGCAGTTACACCTACCATCCAGGGGAGCAGGCCACCTTC.

The chain links TRBV14 to TRBJ1-2; D is perhaps TRBD1 (6 bases). Deletions cut 0 bases from V and 5 bases from J, with 13 bases between. The CDR3 length is 15 residues. Germline lookup yields CDR1 SGHDN and CDR2 FVKESK. The CDR3 region has the DNA TGTGCCAGCAGCCAAGATCGGGGGGGCGTATATGGCTACACCTTC. Amino acids: CASSQDRGGVYGYTF.

The chain is built from TRBV19 and TRBJ1-5; 8 nucleotides match TRBD1. Per germline, CDR1 LNHDA and CDR2 SQIVND (reference sequence). The ends lost 5 bases at V and 6 bases at J; junction bases unmatched: 12. The CDR3 totals 16 residues. The CDR3 loop is CASSPRAARGLQPQHF. CDR3 coding DNA: TGTGCCAGTAGTCCTCGGGCGGCCAGGGGGCTTCAGCCCCAGCATTTT.